Below, 17 T cell receptor beta chains from the same sample are listed, as sequenced in a study of shared clonotypes between healthy human individuals. Positive CCR7 selection of CD45RO-negative cells yielded the naive CD8 cells, and terminally differentiated effector memory CD45RA+ cells were excluded. Here immunoSEQ multiplex PCR was the method, and the copy in TCRdb shows in-frame clones only, minus some. Of about 2.1 million clones detected, 80% to 95% appear once; the ten largest clones hold approximately 1.7%. The sequenced material came from naive CD8+ T cells from PBMCs. Receptors originate from a young man in good health. Some clones in this sample may be carry-over from other donors' samples.

A note on this clone: The sample carries other DNA sequences with the same CDR3. The rearrangement uses TRBV6-5 and TRBJ1-2, with D possibly being TRBD1 (5 bases). CDR1 is MNHEY, CDR2 SVGAGI, per germline. Trimming took 0 bases from V and 0 from J, leaving 11 bases between them. The CDR3 consists of 16 residues. The CDR3 loop reads CASSYSVGEANYGYTF. In DNA, the CDR3 is TGTGCCAGCAGTTACTCGGTAGGGGAGGCTAACTATGGCTACACCTTC.

This rearrangement joins TRBV5-1 to TRBJ2-7; TRBD2 matches 8 bases. Germline assignment: CDR1 SGHRS and CDR2 YFSETQ. The CDR3 totals 13 residues. V lost 0 bases to trimming and J lost 6 bases; unmatched junction nucleotides: 2. The CDR3 region has the DNA TGCGCCAGCAGCTTGGCCCGGGGGGGCGAGCAGTACTTC. This gives the protein CASSLARGGEQYF.

This rearrangement joins TRBV18 to TRBJ1-3; D might be TRBD1 (6 bases). The germline V and J ends were trimmed by 6 bases and 4 bases, with 19 bases remaining between them. The CDR3 totals 16 residues. The V gene's germline CDR1 is KGHSH and CDR2 LQKENI. DNA for the CDR3: TGTGCCAGCTCCCACATAGGACAGACCCCCGGAAACACCATATATTTT. It is translated as CASSHIGQTPGNTIYF.

This clone was seen once. This sequence joins TRBV11-2 and TRBJ1-5; TRBD1 agrees at 8 bases. V lost 1 base and J lost 3; bases outside the gene matches: 5. Germline CDR1 is SGHAT and CDR2 is FQNNGV. The CDR3 has 16 amino acids. The CDR3: CASSLGPGGVNQPQHF. CDR3 DNA: TGTGCCAGCAGCTTAGGCCCAGGGGGCGTCAATCAGCCCCAGCATTTT.

The rearrangement joins TRBV27 to TRBJ2-7, with 9 positions matching TRBD1. Germline V CDR1 and CDR2: MNHEY, SMNVEV (reference sequence). J was trimmed by 6 bases and V by 2 bases; bases with no gene match: 8. The CDR3 covers 15 residues. The CDR3 loop reads CASSLIGTGKSEQYF. In nucleotides, the CDR3 is TGTGCCAGCAGTTTAATCGGGACAGGGAAGTCCGAGCAGTACTTC.

This chain joins TRBV28 and TRBJ2-1; D may be TRBD1 or TRBD2 (5 bases each). Trimming shortened V by 10 bases and J by 9 bases, and 16 bases separated the two germline ends. CDR1 is MDHEN and CDR2 is SYDVKM in the germline V gene. This CDR3 spans 12 amino acids. The CDR3 loop reads CATNRDPSEQFF. As DNA, the CDR3 is TGTGCCACCAACCGGGACCCCAGTGAGCAGTTCTTC.

This rearrangement joins TRBV4-3 to TRBJ2-3; weak D call: TRBD2 (7 bases). CDR3 length equals 18 residues. The germline V and J ends were trimmed by 4 bases and 2 bases, with 22 bases remaining between them. The germline gives CDR1 LGHNA, CDR2 YSLEER. This CDR3 is CASSRTAGKFQITDTQYF. Written as DNA, the CDR3 is TGCGCCAGCAGCCGGACAGCGGGAAAGTTTCAAATCACAGATACGCAGTATTTT.

The V gene is TRBV5-1, the J gene TRBJ1-1, with D uncertain. V was trimmed by 5 bases and J by 1 base, leaving 21 bases between them. The CDR3 loop spans 17 amino acids. CDR1 and CDR2 from the germline V gene are SGHRS and YFSETQ. Here the CDR3 DNA reads TGCGCCAGCAGACTTGCCAGTACGGGAAAGAGGAACACTGAAGCTTTCTTT. It yields the protein CASRLASTGKRNTEAFF.

The chain uses TRBV7-9 and TRBJ2-1; TRBD1 aligns across 10 bases. Germline V gives CDR1 SEHNR, CDR2 FQNEAQ (reference sequence). V lost 4 bases, J lost 14 bases, and 11 bases stayed unmatched. This CDR3 spans 14 amino acids. The CDR3, as DNA: TGTGCCAGCAGCTCTGGGACAGGGGCCCCCCGGAAGTTCTTC. It codes for CASSSGTGAPRKFF.

This rearrangement joins TRBV5-3 to TRBJ1-5, with 9 nucleotides matching TRBD1. TRBV5-3 is an ORF, and what it does is uncertain. The CDR3 consists of 16 residues. V dropped 3 bases and J dropped 2; count of bases not matched to a gene: 6. The CDR3 region has the DNA TGTGCCAGAAGCTATGGACAGGGGAGATGCAATCAGCCCCAGCATTTT. This codes for CARSYGQGRCNQPQHF.

J is TRBJ1-1 and V is TRBV27, with 7 nucleotides matching TRBD1. Germline CDR1 and CDR2: MNHEY and SMNVEV (reference sequence). Trimming cost V 6 bases and J 1 base; bases outside gene matches: 5. The CDR3 extends over 14 amino acids. The CDR3 region is CASRYTGENTEAFF. The CDR3 nucleotides read TGTGCCAGCAGATATACAGGGGAGAACACTGAAGCTTTCTTT.

The rearrangement uses TRBV7-8 and TRBJ1-2, with 8 bases fitting TRBD1. The CDR3 length is 14 residues. V shed 1 base and J 5 bases; nucleotides not matched to a gene: 3. Germline loops: CDR1 SGHVS, CDR2 FQNEAQ. The CDR3 DNA sequence: TGTGCCAGCAGCTTAGTACAGGGGGTATATGGCTACACCTTC. Amino acids: CASSLVQGVYGYTF.

A remark on this clone: This sample also contains other DNA sequences that code for the same CDR3. The chain recombines TRBV9 with TRBJ2-1; D ambiguous. With 0 bases removed from V and 6 bases from J, the gap between germline ends came to 4 bases. The germline V gene encodes CDR1 SGDLS and CDR2 YYNGEE. CDR3 size: 12 residues. Written as DNA, the CDR3 is TGTGCCAGCAGCGTAGGAATCAATGAGCAGTTCTTC. Translation gives CASSVGINEQFF.

J is TRBJ2-7 and V is TRBV27; 15 nucleotides match TRBD2. The junction had 10 bases not matched to a gene; V was cut back by 7 bases and J by 6 bases. The CDR3 has 16 residues. In germline, CDR1 is MNHEY, CDR2 SMNVEV (reference sequence). CDR3: CASKTPGLAGGSEQYF. The CDR3 nucleotides are TGTGCCAGCAAAACGCCGGGACTAGCGGGAGGATCCGAGCAGTACTTC.

The rearrangement joins TRBV9 to TRBJ1-2; TRBD1 is a possible D gene (5 bases). The CDR3 contains 15 residues. CDR1 SGDLS and CDR2 YYNGEE come from the germline V gene. The V end was cut by 4 bases, the J end by 4 bases, with 17 bases between. DNA of the CDR3: TGTGCCAGCAGCAACCCGACAGTGGGTGGCTATGGCTACACCTTC. Protein product: CASSNPTVGGYGYTF.

The chain couples TRBV19 to TRBJ1-4; D remains ambiguous. Germline V gives CDR1 LNHDA, CDR2 SQIVND (reference sequence). The germline V and J ends were trimmed by 1 base and 5 bases, with 14 bases remaining between them. CDR3 size: 16 residues. The CDR3 DNA sequence: TGTGCCAGTAGTATAGCTTTACGACTGGGGAATGAAAAACTGTTTTTT. Translated, it gives CASSIALRLGNEKLFF. Full variable domain (rest looked up from reference TRBV19 and TRBJ1-4): DGGITQSPKYLFRKEGQNVTLSCEQNLNHDAMYWYRQDPGQGLRLIYYSQIVNDFQKGDIAEGYSVSREKKESFPLTVTSAQKNPTAFYLCASSIALRLGNEKLFFGSGTQLSVL.

CDR3 protein: CAPQLTPTGELFF. The CDR3 bases are TGTGCCCCCCAGCTTACCCCCACCGGGGAGCTGTTTTTT. This rearrangement joins TRBV28 to TRBJ2-2; no clear D. The CDR3 is 13 amino acids. The V and J ends lost 11 bases and 4 bases respectively, with 14 bases between them. Germline V gives CDR1 MDHEN, CDR2 SYDVKM.